This TCR beta chain comes out of a study of T cell responses to AZD1222 COVID-19 vaccine. Of note for this clone: As yet, its antigen is unknown.

Study results and caveats: Donors in the cohort were predominantly white British and more often female, and clonal diversity was possibly underestimated. Baseline seropositivity characterized only a handful of AZD1222 recipients. Sampling captured repertoires only after the peak T cell response.

Data came from immunoSEQ multiplex PCR; TCRdb stores just in-frame clones and leaves some out. The table lists approximately 75,000 clones, around 86% of them singletons. The ends were cut back, 0 bases at V and 7 bases at J, with 16 bases in the middle. The CDR3 has 16 amino acids. Germline CDR1 reads MNHEY; CDR2 reads SMNVEV (reference sequence). V gene TRBV27 combines with J gene TRBJ1-5; D ambiguous. This sequence was found in an adult who received the AZD1222 COVID-19 vaccine. Sequencing used peripheral blood, obtained 28 days after the second AZD1222 dose. This chain's CDR3 is CASSLSPTWYGQPQHF. CDR3 in DNA: TGTGCCAGCAGTTTATCCCCTACGTGGTATGGCCAGCCCCAGCATTTT.